This T cell receptor beta chain was recorded in a study of OX40 agonist ivuxolimab in advanced cancers. Describing the broader study: Ivuxolimab was an agonistic, fully human IgG2 monoclonal antibody directed against OX40 (CD134), a costimulatory receptor. Intravenous ivuxolimab was administered to patients every 2 weeks at six dose levels: 0.01, 0.1, 0.3, 1.5, 3 and 10 mg/kg. Of the roughly 54 dose-escalation patients, hepatocellular carcinoma was present in about 20, melanoma in some 15, renal cell carcinoma in 9 and head and neck cancer in 9. In the dose-escalation cohort, more than 75% of patients were male, and the mean age was approximately 55 years, with a range of about 23 to 90. Prior anti-PD-1, anti-PD-L1 or anti-CTLA-4 therapy was permitted, and checkpoint inhibitors had been received by roughly 40% of dose-escalation patients. Three dose-escalation patients achieved partial responses, one with hepatocellular carcinoma and two with cutaneous melanoma. The point of sequencing TCRbeta in the periphery was to test whether ivuxolimab changed TCR sequence diversity and drove clonal T-cell expansion. The paper covers the monotherapy dose-escalation part of the phase I ivuxolimab trial, which included N = 52 patients. The paper's findings and limits, for the study overall: After ivuxolimab, expanded clones were on average more numerous among CD8+ T cells than among CD4+ T cells. The antigen specificity of the clonally expanded peripheral T cells was not determined. Low levels of normalized T-cell clonal expansion were also seen in some patients who did not respond. Partial responders in the 0.1-3.0 mg/kg groups had among the lowest normalized peripheral clonal expansion, especially among CD8+ T cells. At doses of 0.1 to 3.0 mg/kg, clonal expansion of both CD4+ and CD8+ blood T cells was observed from baseline to week 6.

On this clone itself: It lacks a known antigen. The record has no base qualities; no much larger clone is one base away.

Patients with a history of autoimmune disease or receiving systemic immunosuppression were excluded from the trial. Peripheral blood for TCR sequencing was collected from all dose cohorts at baseline, on cycle 4 day 1, and on cycle 7 day 1. Samples came from an open-label, multicenter, first-in-human phase I dose-escalation trial of ivuxolimab. Adults with locally advanced or metastatic melanoma, renal cell carcinoma, hepatocellular carcinoma or head and neck squamous cell carcinoma were enrolled in the trial. Before TCR sequencing, CD4+ T cells and CD8+ T cells were sorted from peripheral blood as separate populations. Relative to germline, V is missing 5 bases and J is missing 9 bases, with 11 bases of the junction outside any gene match. The CDR3 measures 14 amino acids from cysteine to phenylalanine. The entry retains the CDR3 DNA only, 42 bases that are in frame from base 1. The germline V gene supplies CDR1 SNHLY and CDR2 FYNNEI.

For sequencing of the TCRbeta CDR3 region, genomic DNA was extracted from the sorted cells. The immunoSEQ Assay was used to sequence the TCRbeta CDR3 regions. Not all clones reach the TCRdb copy of this immuneACCESS table, which keeps in-frame sequences only. Checked studies attribute under half of the gap to unresolved V genes and leave the rest unexplained. A total of about 49,000 clones appear in this sample, 85% of them only once. The leading ten clones occupy roughly 20% of the sample. This receptor was obtained from an adult with an advanced solid tumor such as melanoma, head and neck, liver or kidney cancer. This specimen was CD4+ or CD8+ T cells sorted from blood, taken in a trial of the OX40 agonist ivuxolimab. The chain joins TRBV2 to TRBJ1-2; TRBD1 matches 8 bases in the middle. The nucleotides read TGTGCCAGCAGTACCGGACAGGGAAGGGACAGCTACACCTTC. It translates to CASSTGQGRDSYTF.